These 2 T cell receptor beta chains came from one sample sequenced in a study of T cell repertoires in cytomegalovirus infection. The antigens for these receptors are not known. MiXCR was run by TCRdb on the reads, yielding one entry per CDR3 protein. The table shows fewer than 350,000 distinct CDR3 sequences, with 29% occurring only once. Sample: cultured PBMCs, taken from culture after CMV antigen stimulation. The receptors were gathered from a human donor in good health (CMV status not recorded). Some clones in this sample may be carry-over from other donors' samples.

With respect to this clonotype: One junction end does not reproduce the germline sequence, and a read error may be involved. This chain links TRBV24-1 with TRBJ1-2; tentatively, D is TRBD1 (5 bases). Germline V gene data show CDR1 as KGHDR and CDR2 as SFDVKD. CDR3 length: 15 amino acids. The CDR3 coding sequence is TGTGCCACCAGTGATCAATCGGGACCGAACTGTGGCTACACCTTC. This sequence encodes CATSDQSGPNCGYTF.

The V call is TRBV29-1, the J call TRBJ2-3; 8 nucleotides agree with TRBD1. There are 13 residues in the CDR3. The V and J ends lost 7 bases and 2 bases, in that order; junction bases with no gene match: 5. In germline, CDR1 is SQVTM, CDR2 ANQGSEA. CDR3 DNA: TGCAGCGGGGGGACAGGCTTCACAGATACGCAGTATTTT. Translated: CSGGTGFTDTQYF.